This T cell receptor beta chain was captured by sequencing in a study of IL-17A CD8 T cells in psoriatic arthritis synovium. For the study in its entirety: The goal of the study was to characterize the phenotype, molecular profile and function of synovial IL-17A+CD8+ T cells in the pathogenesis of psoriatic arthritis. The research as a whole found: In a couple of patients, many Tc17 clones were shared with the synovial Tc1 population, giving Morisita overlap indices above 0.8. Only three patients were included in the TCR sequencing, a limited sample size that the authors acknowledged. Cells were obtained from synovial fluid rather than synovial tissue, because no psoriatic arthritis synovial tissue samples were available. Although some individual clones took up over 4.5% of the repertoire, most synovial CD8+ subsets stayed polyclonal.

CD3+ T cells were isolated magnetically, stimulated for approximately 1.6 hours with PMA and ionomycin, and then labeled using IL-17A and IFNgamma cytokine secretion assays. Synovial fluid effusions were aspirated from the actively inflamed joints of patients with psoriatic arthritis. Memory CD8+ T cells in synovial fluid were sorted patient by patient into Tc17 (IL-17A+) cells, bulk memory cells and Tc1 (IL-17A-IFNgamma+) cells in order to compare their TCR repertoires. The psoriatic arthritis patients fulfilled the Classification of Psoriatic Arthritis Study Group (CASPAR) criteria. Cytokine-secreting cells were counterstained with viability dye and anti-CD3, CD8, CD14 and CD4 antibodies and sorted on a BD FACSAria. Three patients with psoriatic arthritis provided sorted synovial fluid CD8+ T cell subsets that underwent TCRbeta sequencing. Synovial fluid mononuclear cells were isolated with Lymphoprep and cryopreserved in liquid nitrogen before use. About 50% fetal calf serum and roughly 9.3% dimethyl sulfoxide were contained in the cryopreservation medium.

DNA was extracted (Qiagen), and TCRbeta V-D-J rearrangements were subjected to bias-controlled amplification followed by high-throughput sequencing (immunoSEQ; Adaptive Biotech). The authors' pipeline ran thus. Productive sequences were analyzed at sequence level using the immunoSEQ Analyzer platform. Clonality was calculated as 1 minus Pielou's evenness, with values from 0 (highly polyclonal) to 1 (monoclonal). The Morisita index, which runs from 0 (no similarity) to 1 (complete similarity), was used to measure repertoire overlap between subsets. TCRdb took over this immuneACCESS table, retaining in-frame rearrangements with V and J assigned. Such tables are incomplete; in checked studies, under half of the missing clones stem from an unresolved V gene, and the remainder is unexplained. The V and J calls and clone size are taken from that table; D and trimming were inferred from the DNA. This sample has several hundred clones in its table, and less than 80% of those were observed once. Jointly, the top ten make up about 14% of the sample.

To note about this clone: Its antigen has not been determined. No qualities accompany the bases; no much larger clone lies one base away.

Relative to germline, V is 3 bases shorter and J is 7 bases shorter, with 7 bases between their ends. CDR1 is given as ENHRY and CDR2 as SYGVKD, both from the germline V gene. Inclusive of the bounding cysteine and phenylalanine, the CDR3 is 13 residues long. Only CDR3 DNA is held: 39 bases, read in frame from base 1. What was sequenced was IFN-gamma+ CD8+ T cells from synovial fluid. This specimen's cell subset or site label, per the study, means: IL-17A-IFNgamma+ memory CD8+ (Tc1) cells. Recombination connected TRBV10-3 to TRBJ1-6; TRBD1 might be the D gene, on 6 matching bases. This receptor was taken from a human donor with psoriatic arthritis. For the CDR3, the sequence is CAISDQGNSPLHF. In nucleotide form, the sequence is TGTGCCATCAGTGATCAGGGGAATTCACCCCTCCACTTT.